This TCR beta chain stems from a study of T cell responses to AZD1222 COVID-19 vaccine. General study findings and limits: Mostly white British, mostly female donors; authors suggested clonal diversity may be underestimated. Vaccine-associated CD4 TCRs ranged over spike, dominating at 160-218 and 743-854. Targeting of unmutated variant regions was reportedly seen in nearly half of spike-specific TCRs.

The V end was cut by 8 bases, the J end by 1 base, with 5 bases between. The CDR3 loop spans 11 amino acids. Whether given at about 4 or about 12 weeks, second doses were pooled. The repertoire was sequenced with immunoSEQ multiplex PCR; TCRdb's copy has only in-frame clones and lacks some. Among 85,000 to 90,000 clones listed, around 90% were seen once. With respect to this clone: Its specificity is not known.

The rearrangement joins TRBV12-3 or TRBV12-4 to TRBJ2-5; D is tentatively TRBD1 or TRBD2 (5 bases each). Sequenced material: peripheral blood, taken 28 days after the second AZD1222 dose. This TCR came from an adult who received the AZD1222 COVID-19 vaccine. CDR3 in amino acids: CASGGQETQYF. The DNA of the CDR3 is TGTGCCAGCGGGGGCCAAGAGACCCAGTACTTC.